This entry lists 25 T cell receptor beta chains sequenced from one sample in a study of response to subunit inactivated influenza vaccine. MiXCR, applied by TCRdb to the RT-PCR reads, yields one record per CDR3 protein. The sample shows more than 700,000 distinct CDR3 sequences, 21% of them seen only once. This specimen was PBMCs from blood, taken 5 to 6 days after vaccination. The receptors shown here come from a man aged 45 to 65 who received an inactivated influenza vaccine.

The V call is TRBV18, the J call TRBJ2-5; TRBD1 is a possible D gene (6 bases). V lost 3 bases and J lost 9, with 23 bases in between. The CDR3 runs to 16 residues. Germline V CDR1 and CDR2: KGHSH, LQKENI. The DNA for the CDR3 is TGTGCCAGCTCACCCATCATCACAGGGCATCGAGTGGCCCAGTACTTC. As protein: CASSPIITGHRVAQYF. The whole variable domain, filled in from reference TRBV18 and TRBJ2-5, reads NAGVMQNPRHLVRRRGQEARLRCSPMKGHSHVYWYRQLPEEGLKFMVYLQKENIIDESGMPKERFSAEFPKEGPSILRIQQVVRGDSAAYFCASSPIITGHRVAQYFGPGTRLLVL.

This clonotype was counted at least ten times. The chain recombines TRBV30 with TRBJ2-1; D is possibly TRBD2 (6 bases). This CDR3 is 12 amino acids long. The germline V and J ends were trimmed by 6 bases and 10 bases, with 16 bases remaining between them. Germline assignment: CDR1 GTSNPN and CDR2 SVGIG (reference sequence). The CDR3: CACRDWRFEQFF. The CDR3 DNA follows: TGTGCCTGCCGGGACTGGCGTTTCGAGCAGTTCTTC.

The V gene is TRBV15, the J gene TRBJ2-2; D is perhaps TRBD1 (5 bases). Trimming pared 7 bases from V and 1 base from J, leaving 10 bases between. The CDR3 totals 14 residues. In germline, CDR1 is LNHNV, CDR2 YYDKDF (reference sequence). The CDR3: CATKAGQNTGELFF. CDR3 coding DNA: TGTGCCACCAAGGCTGGACAGAACACCGGGGAGCTGTTTTTT.

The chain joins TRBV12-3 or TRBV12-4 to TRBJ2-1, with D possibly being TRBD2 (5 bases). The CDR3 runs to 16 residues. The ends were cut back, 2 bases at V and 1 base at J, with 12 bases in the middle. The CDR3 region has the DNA TGTGCCAGCAGTTTAAGAGGGAACCCTTCCTACAATGAGCAGTTCTTC. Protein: CASSLRGNPSYNEQFF.

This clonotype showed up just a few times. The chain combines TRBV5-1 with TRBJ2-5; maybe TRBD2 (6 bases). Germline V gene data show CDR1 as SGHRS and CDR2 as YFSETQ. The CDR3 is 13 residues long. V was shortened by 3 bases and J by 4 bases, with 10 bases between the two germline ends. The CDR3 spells CASSSLGGETQYF. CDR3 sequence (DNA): TGCGCCAGCAGCTCCTTGGGGGGAGAGACCCAGTACTTC.

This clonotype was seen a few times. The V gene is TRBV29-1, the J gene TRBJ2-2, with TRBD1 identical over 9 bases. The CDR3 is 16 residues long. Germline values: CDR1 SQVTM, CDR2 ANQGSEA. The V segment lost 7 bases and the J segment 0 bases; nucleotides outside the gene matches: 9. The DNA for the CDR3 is TGCAGCGCACAAACCGGGACAGGGCCGAACACCGGGGAGCTGTTTTTT. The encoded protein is CSAQTGTGPNTGELFF.

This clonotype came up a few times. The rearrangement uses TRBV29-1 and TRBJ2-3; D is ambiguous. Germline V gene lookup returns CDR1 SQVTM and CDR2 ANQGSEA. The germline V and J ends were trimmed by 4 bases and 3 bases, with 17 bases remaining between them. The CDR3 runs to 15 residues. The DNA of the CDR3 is TGCAGCGTTGGTGAAGGGATGGTTCGGACAGATACGCAGTATTTT. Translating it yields CSVGEGMVRTDTQYF.

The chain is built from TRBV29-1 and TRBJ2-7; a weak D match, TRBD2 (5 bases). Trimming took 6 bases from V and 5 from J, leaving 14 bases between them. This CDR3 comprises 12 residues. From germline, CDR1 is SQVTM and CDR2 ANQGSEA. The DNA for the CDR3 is TGCAGCGTACGCGGGCCTTCCCACGAGCAGTACTTC. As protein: CSVRGPSHEQYF.

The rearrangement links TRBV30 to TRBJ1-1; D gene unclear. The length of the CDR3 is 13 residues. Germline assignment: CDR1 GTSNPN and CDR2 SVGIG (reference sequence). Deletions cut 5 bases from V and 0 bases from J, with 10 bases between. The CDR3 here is CAWAQGMNTEAFF. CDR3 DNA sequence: TGTGCCTGGGCTCAAGGGATGAACACTGAAGCTTTCTTT.

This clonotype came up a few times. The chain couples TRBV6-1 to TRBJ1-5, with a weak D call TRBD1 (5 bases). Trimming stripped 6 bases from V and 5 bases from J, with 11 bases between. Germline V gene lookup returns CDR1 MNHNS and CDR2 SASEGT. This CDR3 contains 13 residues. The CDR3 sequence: CASRGGLHQPQHF. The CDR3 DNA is TGTGCCAGCAGGGGGGGACTACATCAGCCCCAGCATTTT.

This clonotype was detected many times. CDR3 region: CASSLETGLETQYF. CDR3 in DNA: TGCGCCAGCAGCTTGGAGACAGGGCTCGAGACCCAGTACTTC. The V gene is TRBV5-1, the J gene TRBJ2-5; TRBD1 aligns across 7 bases. The CDR3 contains 14 residues. CDR1 is SGHRS and CDR2 is YFSETQ in the germline V gene. The trim removed 0 bases at V and 5 bases at J, leaving 4 bases unmatched. Full variable domain (missing parts from reference TRBV5-1 and TRBJ2-5): KAGVTQTPRYLIKTRGQQVTLSCSPISGHRSVSWYQQTPGQGLQFLFEYFSETQRNKGNFPGRFSGRQFSNSRSEMNVSTLELGDSALYLCASSLETGLETQYFGPGTRLLVL.

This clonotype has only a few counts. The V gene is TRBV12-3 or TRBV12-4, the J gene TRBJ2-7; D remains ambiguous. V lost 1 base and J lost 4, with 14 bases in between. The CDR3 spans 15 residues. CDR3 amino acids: CASSLDWSALYEQYF. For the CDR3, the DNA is TGTGCCAGCAGTTTAGACTGGTCCGCCCTTTACGAGCAGTACTTC.

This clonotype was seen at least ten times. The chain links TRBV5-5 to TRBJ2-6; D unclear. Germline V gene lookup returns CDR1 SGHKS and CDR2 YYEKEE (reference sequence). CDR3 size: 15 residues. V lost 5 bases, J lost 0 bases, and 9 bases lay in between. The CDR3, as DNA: TGTGCCAGCAGGCGACAAGTCTCTGGGGCCAACGTCCTGACTTTC. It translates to CASRRQVSGANVLTF.

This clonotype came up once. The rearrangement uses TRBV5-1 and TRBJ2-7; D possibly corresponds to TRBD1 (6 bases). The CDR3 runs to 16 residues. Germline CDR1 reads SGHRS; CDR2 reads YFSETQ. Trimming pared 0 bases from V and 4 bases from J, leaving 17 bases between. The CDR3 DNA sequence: TGCGCCAGCAGCTTGGCCAGGGGTTTGGGCGGGTACGAGCAGTACTTC. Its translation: CASSLARGLGGYEQYF.

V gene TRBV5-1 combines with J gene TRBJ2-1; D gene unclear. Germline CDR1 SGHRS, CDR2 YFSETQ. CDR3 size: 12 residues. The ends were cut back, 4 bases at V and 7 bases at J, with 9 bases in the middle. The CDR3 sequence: CASSPYGNEQFF. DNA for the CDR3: TGCGCCAGCAGCCCGTACGGGAATGAGCAGTTCTTC.

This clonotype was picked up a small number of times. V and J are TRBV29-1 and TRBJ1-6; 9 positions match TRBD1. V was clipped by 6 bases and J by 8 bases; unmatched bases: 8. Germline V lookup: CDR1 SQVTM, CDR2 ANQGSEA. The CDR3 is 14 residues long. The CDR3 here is CSVTDRGTDSPLHF. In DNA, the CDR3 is TGCAGCGTGACGGACAGGGGAACCGATTCACCCCTCCACTTT.

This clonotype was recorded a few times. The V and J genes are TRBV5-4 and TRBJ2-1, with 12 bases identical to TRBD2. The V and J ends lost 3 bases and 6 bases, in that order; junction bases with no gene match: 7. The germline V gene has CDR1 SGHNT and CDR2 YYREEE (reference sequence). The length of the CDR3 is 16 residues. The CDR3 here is CASSSRLAGVVNEQFF. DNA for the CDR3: TGTGCCAGCAGCTCCAGACTAGCGGGAGTGGTCAATGAGCAGTTCTTC.

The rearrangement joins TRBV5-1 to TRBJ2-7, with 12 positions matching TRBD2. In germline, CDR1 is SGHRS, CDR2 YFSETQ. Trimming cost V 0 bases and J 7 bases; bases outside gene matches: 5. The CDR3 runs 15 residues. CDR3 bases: TGCGCCAGCAGCTTGGGACTAGCGGGAGCAAGGGAGCAGTACTTC. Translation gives CASSLGLAGAREQYF.

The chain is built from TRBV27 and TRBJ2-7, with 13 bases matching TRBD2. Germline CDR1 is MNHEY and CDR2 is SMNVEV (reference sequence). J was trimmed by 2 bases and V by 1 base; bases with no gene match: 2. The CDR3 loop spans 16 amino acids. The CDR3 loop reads CASSLFGTSGTYEQYF. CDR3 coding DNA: TGTGCCAGCAGTTTATTTGGGACTAGCGGGACCTACGAGCAGTACTTC.

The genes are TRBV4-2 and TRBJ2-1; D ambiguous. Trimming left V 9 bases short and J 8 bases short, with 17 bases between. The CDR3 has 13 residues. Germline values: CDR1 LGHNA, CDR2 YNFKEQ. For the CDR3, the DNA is TGTGCCAGGGGCCCTGGGCTCGGCTATGAGCAGTTCTTC. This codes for CARGPGLGYEQFF.

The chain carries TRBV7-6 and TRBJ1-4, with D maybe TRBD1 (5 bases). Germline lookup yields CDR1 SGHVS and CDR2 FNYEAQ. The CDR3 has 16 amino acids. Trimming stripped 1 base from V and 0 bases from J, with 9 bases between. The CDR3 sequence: CASSLVGGATNEKLFF. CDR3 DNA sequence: TGTGCCAGCAGCTTAGTGGGGGGAGCAACTAATGAAAAACTGTTTTTT.

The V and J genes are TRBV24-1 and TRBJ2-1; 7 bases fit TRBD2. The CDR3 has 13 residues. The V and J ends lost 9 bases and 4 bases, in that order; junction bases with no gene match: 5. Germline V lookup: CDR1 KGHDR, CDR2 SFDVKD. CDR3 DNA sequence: TGTGCCACCCAAGAGCGGGGATACAATGAGCAGTTCTTC. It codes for CATQERGYNEQFF.

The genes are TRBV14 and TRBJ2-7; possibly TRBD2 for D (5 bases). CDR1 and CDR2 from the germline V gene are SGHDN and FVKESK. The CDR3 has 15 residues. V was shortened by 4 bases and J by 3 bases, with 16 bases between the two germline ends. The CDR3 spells CASSRSPALGYEQYF. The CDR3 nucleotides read TGTGCCAGCAGCCGCTCCCCGGCACTAGGCTACGAGCAGTACTTC.

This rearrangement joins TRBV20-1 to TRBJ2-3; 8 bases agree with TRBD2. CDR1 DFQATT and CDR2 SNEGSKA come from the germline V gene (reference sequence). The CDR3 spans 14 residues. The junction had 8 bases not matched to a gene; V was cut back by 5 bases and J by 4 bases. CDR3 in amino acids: CSASSGGVADTQYF. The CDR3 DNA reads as TGCAGTGCTTCGAGCGGGGGCGTCGCAGATACGCAGTATTTT.

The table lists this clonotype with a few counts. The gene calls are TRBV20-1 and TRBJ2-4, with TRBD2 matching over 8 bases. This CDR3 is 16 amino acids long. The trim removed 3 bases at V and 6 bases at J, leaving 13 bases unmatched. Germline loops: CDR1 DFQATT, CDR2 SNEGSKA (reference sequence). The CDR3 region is CSARFSAGGPINIQYF. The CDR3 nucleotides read TGCAGTGCTAGGTTCTCGGCGGGGGGACCTATAAACATTCAGTACTTC.